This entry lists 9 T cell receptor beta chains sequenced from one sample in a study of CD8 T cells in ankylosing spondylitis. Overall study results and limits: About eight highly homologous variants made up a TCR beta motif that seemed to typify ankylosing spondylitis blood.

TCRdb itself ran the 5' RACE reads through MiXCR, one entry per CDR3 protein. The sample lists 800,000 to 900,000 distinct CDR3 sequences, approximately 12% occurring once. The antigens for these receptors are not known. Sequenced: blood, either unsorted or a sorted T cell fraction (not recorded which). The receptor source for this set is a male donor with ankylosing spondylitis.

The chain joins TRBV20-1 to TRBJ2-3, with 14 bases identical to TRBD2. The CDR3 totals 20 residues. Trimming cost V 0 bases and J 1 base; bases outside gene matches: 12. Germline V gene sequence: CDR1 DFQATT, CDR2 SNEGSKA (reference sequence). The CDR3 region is CSARDLGLAGGPWGTDTQYF. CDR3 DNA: TGCAGTGCTAGAGATCTAGGACTAGCGGGGGGACCTTGGGGCACAGATACGCAGTATTTT.

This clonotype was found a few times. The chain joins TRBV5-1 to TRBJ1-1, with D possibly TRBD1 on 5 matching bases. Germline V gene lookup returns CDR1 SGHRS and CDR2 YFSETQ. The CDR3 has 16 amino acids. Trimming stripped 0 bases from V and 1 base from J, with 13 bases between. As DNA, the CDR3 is TGCGCCAGCAGCTTGGATGGAAGACAGACGAACACTGAAGCTTTCTTT. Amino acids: CASSLDGRQTNTEAFF.

CDR3 DNA: TGCAGTGCTAGAGTAGGGCCCTATAATTCACCCCTCCACTTT. Translation: CSARVGPYNSPLHF. V is TRBV20-1 and J is TRBJ1-6; D uncertain. Germline V gives CDR1 DFQATT, CDR2 SNEGSKA (reference sequence). V was trimmed by 1 base and J by 2 bases, leaving 6 bases between them. This CDR3 contains 14 residues.

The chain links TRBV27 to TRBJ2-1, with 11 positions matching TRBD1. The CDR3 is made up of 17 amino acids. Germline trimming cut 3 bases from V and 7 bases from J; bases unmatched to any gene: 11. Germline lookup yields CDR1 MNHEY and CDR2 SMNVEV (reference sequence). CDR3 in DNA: TGTGCCAGCAGTTTTTGGGGTGGGACAGGGGGTTTAAATGAGCAGTTCTTC. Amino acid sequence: CASSFWGGTGGLNEQFF.

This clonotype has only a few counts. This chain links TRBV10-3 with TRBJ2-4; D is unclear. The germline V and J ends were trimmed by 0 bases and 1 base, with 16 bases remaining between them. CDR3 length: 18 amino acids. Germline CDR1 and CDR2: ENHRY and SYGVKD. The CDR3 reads CAISESKTASVAKNIQYF. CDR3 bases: TGTGCCATCAGTGAGTCGAAAACAGCTTCTGTGGCCAAAAACATTCAGTACTTC.

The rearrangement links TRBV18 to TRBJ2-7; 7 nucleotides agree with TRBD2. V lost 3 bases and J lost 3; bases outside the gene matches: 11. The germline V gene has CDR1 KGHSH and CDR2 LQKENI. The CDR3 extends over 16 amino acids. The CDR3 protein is CASSPGEGLVYYEQYF. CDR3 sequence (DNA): TGTGCCAGCTCACCGGGGGAGGGATTGGTCTACTACGAGCAGTACTTC. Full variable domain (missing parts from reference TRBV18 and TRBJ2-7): NAGVMQNPRHLVRRRGQEARLRCSPMKGHSHVYWYRQLPEEGLKFMVYLQKENIIDESGMPKERFSAEFPKEGPSILRIQQVVRGDSAAYFCASSPGEGLVYYEQYFGPGTRLTVT.

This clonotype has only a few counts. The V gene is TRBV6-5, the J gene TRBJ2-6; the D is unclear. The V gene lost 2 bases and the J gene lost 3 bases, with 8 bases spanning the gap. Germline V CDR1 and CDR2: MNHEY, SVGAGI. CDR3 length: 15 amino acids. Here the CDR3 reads CASSYIGNGANVLTF. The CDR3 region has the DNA TGTGCCAGCAGTTACATAGGGAATGGGGCCAACGTCCTGACTTTC.

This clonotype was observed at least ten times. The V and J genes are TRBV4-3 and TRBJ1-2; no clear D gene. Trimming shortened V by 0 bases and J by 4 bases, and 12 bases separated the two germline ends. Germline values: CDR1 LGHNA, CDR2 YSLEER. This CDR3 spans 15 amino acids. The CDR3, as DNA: TGCGCCAGCAGCCAAGATCCGGCCGGGAGCTATGGCTACACCTTC. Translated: CASSQDPAGSYGYTF.

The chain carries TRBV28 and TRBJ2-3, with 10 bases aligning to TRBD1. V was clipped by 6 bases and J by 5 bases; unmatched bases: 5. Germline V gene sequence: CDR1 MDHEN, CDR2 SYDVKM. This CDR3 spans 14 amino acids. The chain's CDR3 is CASRGTGVGDTQYF. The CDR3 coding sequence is TGTGCCAGCAGGGGGACAGGGGTCGGAGATACGCAGTATTTT.